This TCR beta chain emerged from a study of tissue T cells after allogeneic stem cell transplantation. The study's findings and limits: Across patients, clones rarely overlapped, yet motif clusters were shared tissue-specifically. Tissue-detected TCR repertoire was only partly captured by blood and spleen T cells.

The sample holds a few counts of this clone. The antigen remains unidentified. Each gene name is a mouse one. The CDR3 end lies 1 residue beyond the end of the read and is filled in from the germline J gene. Noted time point: mouse harvest day 7 after allogeneic transplant. The graft held 10^6 splenic CD5+ T cells and 10^7 T-cell-depleted bone marrow cells. This mouse GVHD model was MHC-mismatched B6 to BALB/c, profiled day 7 or 14. Germline V gene sequence: CDR1 NNHNN, CDR2 SYGAGS (reference sequence). Trimming at V came to 6 bases and at J to 4 bases, leaving 3 bases not matched to a gene. This CDR3 is built from 14 residues. Here immunoSEQ multiplex PCR was the method, and the copy in TCRdb shows in-frame clones only, minus some. The sample lists 7,500 to 10,000 clones, around 45% occurring once.

Specimen: gut tissue. The chain couples TRBV13-2 to TRBJ2-1, with 11 bases that match TRBD2. This receptor was taken from a female BALB/c mouse given C57BL/6 T cells with graft-versus-host disease after an allogeneic hematopoietic cell transplant. The CDR3 sequence is CASVGLGGYAEQFF. Partial CDR3 DNA: TGTGCCAGCGTCGGACTGGGGGGATATGCTGAGCAGTTC.